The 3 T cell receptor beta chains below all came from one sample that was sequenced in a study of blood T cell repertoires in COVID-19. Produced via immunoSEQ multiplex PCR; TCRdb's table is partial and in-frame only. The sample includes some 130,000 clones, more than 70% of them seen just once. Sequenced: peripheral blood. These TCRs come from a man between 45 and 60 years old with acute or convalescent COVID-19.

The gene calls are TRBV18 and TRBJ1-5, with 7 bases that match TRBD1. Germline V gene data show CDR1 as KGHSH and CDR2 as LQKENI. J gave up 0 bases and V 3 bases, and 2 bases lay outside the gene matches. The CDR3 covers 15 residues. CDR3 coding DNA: TGTGCCAGCTCACCGGGACAGAATAGCAATCAGCCCCAGCATTTT. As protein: CASSPGQNSNQPQHF.

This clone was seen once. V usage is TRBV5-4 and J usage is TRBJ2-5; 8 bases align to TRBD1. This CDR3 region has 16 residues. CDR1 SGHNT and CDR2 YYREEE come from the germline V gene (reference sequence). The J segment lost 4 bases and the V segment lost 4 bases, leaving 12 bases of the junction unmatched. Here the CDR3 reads CASSPGGGQALETQYF. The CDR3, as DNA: TGTGCCAGCAGCCCCGGTGGGGGACAGGCCTTAGAGACCCAGTACTTC. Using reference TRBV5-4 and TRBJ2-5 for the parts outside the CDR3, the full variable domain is ETGVTQSPTHLIKTRGQQVTLRCSSQSGHNTVSWYQQALGQGPQFIFQYYREEENGRGNFPPRFSGLQFPNYSSELNVNALELDDSALYLCASSPGGGQALETQYFGPGTRLLVL.

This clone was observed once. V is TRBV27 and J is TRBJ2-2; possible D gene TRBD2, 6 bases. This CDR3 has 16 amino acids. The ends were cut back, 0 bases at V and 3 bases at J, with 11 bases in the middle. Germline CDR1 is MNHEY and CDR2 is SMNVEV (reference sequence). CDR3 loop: CASSLSTGVYTGELFF. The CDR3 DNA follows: TGTGCCAGCAGTTTATCGACGGGGGTATACACCGGGGAGCTGTTTTTT.